Below, 10 T cell receptor beta chains from the same sample are listed, as sequenced in a study of vaccination and CD4 T cells after COVID-19. Treatment meaning: roughly 10-day PBMC culture with coronavirus spike peptide pools or control peptides (ViraFEST assay). The Oncomine TCR Beta short-read assay was applied to DNA of cultured CD4+ T cells. TCRdb re-analysed the PCR reads in MiXCR, keeping a single row per CDR3 protein. The data contain 10,000 to 15,000 distinct CDR3 sequences, roughly 58% of them singletons. These receptors are not linked to any known antigen. The sequenced material came from CD4+ T cells from blood, cultured in vitro. These receptors came from a human donor who had recovered from COVID-19.

This clonotype is medium-sized in the sample. The chain has TRBV6-5 and TRBJ1-5; D is unresolved. From germline, CDR1 is MNHEY and CDR2 SVGAGI. V shed 3 bases and J shed 3 bases, with 15 bases lying between them. The CDR3 contains 16 residues. CDR3 coding DNA: TGTGCCAGCAGTTATATTGACCTTGGTCCCAATCAGCCCCAGCATTTT. It translates to CASSYIDLGPNQPQHF.

The chain employs TRBV19 and TRBJ1-1, with D uncertain. V gave up 6 bases and J gave up 2 bases, with 10 bases separating them. This CDR3 has 13 residues. Germline V lookup: CDR1 LNHDA, CDR2 SQIVND (reference sequence). The CDR3 reads CASSQQRNTEAFF. The CDR3 DNA sequence: TGTGCCAGTAGCCAACAGAGAAACACTGAAGCTTTCTTT.

This chain connects TRBV2 to TRBJ1-2; a weak D match, TRBD1 (5 bases). The CDR3 spans 15 residues. Trimming left V 6 bases short and J 4 bases short, with 18 bases between. Germline-derived CDR1 and CDR2 are SNHLY and FYNNEI. The CDR3 region is CASRAGSQGGYGYTF. CDR3 in DNA: TGTGCCAGCAGAGCTGGGAGTCAGGGCGGCTATGGCTACACCTTC.

J is TRBJ2-6 and V is TRBV28; D gene ambiguous. The CDR3 loop spans 15 amino acids. Germline V gene data show CDR1 as MDHEN and CDR2 as SYDVKM. V lost 1 base and J 2 bases, leaving 6 bases between the germline ends. For the CDR3, the DNA is TGTGCCAGCAGTTTATTGCAGCCTGGGGCCAACGTCCTGACTTTC. Translating gives CASSLLQPGANVLTF.

V is TRBV2 and J is TRBJ1-4; maybe TRBD1 (6 bases). This CDR3 has 15 amino acids. CDR1 is SNHLY and CDR2 is FYNNEI in the germline V gene. The V end lost 6 bases, the J end lost 0 bases, and 11 bases lay between the germline ends. The CDR3 nucleotides read TGTGCCAGCAGGACACAGGGCGCAACTAATGAAAAACTGTTTTTT. Protein product: CASRTQGATNEKLFF. Based on the CDR3 plus reference TRBV2 and TRBJ1-4, the full variable domain is EPEVTQTPSHQVTQMGQEVILRCVPISNHLYFYWYRQILGQKVEFLVSFYNNEISEKSEIFDDQFSVERPDGSNFTLKIRSTKLEDSAMYFCASRTQGATNEKLFFGSGTQLSVL.

The rearrangement links TRBV11-1 to TRBJ2-7; D remains unclear. CDR3 length: 14 amino acids. Germline V gene data show CDR1 as SGHAT and CDR2 as FQDESV (reference sequence). V lost 3 bases and J lost 1, with 10 bases in between. The CDR3 is CASSFSKPSYEQYF. In DNA, the CDR3 is TGTGCCAGCAGCTTTTCAAAACCTTCCTACGAGCAGTACTTC.

This clonotype was detected a few times. The gene calls are TRBV6-5 and TRBJ2-5; TRBD2 aligns across 15 bases. CDR3 length: 17 residues. The junction had 4 bases not matched to a gene; V was cut back by 0 bases and J by 5 bases. Per germline, CDR1 MNHEY and CDR2 SVGAGI. In DNA form, the CDR3 reads TGTGCCAGCAGTTACTCCGGGGGACTAGCGGGAGGCGAGACCCAGTACTTC. Protein product: CASSYSGGLAGGETQYF.

The V call is TRBV19, the J call TRBJ1-5, with D tentatively TRBD1 (6 bases). Trimming took 8 bases from V and 7 from J, leaving 18 bases between them. The germline V gene has CDR1 LNHDA and CDR2 SQIVND (reference sequence). The CDR3 covers 14 residues. CDR3 in amino acids: CASSFLGGPQPQHF. CDR3 DNA: TGTGCCAGTTCTTTCTTGGGGGGGCCCCAGCCCCAGCATTTT. Using reference TRBV19 and TRBJ1-5 for the parts outside the CDR3, the full variable domain is DGGITQSPKYLFRKEGQNVTLSCEQNLNHDAMYWYRQDPGQGLRLIYYSQIVNDFQKGDIAEGYSVSREKKESFPLTVTSAQKNPTAFYLCASSFLGGPQPQHFGDGTRLSIL.

The chain joins TRBV20-1 to TRBJ2-3; 8 bases fit TRBD2. The junction had 9 bases not matched to a gene; V was cut back by 6 bases and J by 4 bases. CDR1 is DFQATT and CDR2 is SNEGSKA in the germline V gene (reference sequence). The CDR3 spans 14 residues. Here the CDR3 reads CSAAIGRGADTQYF. CDR3 bases: TGCAGTGCCGCAATCGGGAGGGGGGCAGATACGCAGTATTTT.

This clonotype occurred a few times. The chain is built from TRBV20-1 and TRBJ1-1; no clear D gene. Per germline, CDR1 DFQATT and CDR2 SNEGSKA (reference sequence). V was shortened by 1 base and J by 1 base, with 7 bases between the two germline ends. This CDR3 has 13 amino acids. The CDR3 spells CSARARTNTEAFF. CDR3 sequence (DNA): TGCAGTGCTAGAGCCCGGACGAACACTGAAGCTTTCTTT.